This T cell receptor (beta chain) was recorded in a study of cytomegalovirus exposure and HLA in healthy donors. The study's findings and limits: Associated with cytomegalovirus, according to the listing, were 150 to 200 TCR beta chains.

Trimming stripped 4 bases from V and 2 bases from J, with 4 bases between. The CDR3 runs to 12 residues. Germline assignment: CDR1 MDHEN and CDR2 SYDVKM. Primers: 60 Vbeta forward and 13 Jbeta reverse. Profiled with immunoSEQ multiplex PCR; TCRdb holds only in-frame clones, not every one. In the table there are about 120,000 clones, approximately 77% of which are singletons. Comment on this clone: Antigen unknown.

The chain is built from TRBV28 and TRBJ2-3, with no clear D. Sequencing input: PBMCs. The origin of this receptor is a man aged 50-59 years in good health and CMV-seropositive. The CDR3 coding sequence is TGTGCCAGCAGTTCTTTCACAGATACGCAGTATTTT. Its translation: CASSSFTDTQYF.